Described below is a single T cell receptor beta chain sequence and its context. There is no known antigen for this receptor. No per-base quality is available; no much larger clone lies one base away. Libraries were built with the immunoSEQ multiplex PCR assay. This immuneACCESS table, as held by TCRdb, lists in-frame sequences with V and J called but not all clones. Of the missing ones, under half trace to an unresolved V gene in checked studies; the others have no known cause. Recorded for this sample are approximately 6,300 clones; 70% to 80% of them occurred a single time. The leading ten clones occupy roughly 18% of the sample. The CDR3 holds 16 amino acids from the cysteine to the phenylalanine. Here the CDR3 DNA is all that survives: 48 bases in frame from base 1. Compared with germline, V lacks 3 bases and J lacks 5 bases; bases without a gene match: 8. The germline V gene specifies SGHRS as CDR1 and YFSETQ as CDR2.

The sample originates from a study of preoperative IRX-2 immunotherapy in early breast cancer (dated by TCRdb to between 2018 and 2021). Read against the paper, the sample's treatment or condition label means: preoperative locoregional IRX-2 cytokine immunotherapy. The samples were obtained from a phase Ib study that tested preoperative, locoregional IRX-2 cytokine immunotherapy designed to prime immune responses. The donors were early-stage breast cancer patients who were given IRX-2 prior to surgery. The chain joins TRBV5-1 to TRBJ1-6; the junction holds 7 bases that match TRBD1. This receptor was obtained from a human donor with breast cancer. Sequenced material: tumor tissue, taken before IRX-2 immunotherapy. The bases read TGCGCCAGCAGCTCGCTGGGCAGGGGGGATAATTCACCCCTCCACTTT. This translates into CASSSLGRGDNSPLHF.